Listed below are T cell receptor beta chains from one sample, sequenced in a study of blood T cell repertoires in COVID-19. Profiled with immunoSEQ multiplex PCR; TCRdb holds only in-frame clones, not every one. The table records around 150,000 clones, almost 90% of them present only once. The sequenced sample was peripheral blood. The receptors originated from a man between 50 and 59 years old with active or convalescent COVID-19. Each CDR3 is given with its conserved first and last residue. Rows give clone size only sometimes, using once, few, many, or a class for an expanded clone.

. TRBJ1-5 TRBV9 CASSPTGQNQPQHF
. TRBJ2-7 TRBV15 CATSRDLGGDEQYF
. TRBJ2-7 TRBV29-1 CSVVTGTYEQYF
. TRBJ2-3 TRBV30 CASSPGLAGGLDTQYF
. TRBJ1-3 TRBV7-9 CASSIRDRFFSGNTIYF
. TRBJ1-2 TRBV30 CAWDRGAYYGYTF
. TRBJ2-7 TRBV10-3 CAISDPGQGGAYEQYF
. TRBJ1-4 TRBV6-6 CASLRGGTNEKLFF
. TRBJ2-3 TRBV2 CASRRWTSGDGTDTQYF
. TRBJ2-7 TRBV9 CASSGGQASLQYF
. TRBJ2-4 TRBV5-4 CASSPDRQGLGLAKNIQYF
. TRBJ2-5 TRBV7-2 CASSPTSMAGGGAWETQYF
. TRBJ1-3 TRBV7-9 CASSLPPGNTIYF
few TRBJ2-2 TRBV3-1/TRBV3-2 CASRRTSNTGELFF
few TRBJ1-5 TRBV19 CASVGQGFVSPQHF
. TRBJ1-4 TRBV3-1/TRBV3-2 CASSQDAGVGEKLFF
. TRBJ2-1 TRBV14 CASSQDLGAGVGNEQFF
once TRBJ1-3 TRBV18 CASSPPAGNGNTIYF
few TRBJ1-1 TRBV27 CASSSQGRINTEAFF
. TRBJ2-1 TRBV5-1 CASSLEGTGVSPNEQFF
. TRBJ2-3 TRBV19 CASSTLDRGHVDTQYF